The 21 T cell receptor beta chains below were found in one sample sequenced in a study of T cell responses to AZD1222 COVID-19 vaccine (dated by TCRdb to the early 2020s). The method behind the library was the immunoSEQ multiplex PCR assay. Here the immuneACCESS table is served through TCRdb, limited to in-frame sequences with V and J called. Missing clones are a known gap in these copies; in checked studies unresolved V genes cover under half, and the rest lacks a known reason. The sample records over 150,000 clones, approximately 90% of which are singletons. Of the sample, about 3% falls within the top ten clones. What this sample's time point label stands for: baseline before first vaccination. Here the sequenced sample was peripheral blood, taken on day 0 of AZD1222 vaccination. All receptors derive from an adult in good health.

The rearrangement links TRBV21-1 to TRBJ1-4; the D segment call TRBD1 is taken from the table without a DNA check. TRBV21-1 is designated a pseudogene. CDR3 length: 17 residues. CDR3 protein: CANTRRDRVCVCEKLFF. The CDR3, as DNA: TGTGCCAACACAAGGCGGGACAGGGTTTGTGTGTGTGAAAAACTGTTTTTT.

This clone was seen only once. The chain has TRBV29-1 and TRBJ1-2, with TRBD1 identical over 7 bases. CDR1 and CDR2 (germline): SQVTM, ANQGSEA. This CDR3 is built from 12 residues. The junction had 3 bases not matched to a gene; V was cut back by 6 bases and J by 2 bases. The CDR3 nucleotides are TGCAGCGTGGAGGACAGGAACTATGGCTACACCTTC. Translated, it gives CSVEDRNYGYTF.

The chain has TRBV27 and TRBJ2-6, with TRBD1 as a possible D gene (6 bases). Trimming stripped 3 bases from V and 4 bases from J, with 19 bases between. Germline V gene lookup returns CDR1 MNHEY and CDR2 SMNVEV (reference sequence). This CDR3 has 18 amino acids. The CDR3 sequence: CASSFSTGQMIGANVLTF. Written as DNA, the CDR3 is TGTGCCAGCAGTTTTTCCACGGGACAAATGATCGGGGCCAACGTCCTGACTTTC.

The genes are TRBV28 and TRBJ1-4; a weak D match, TRBD1 (6 bases). The CDR3 runs to 14 residues. Trimming stripped 11 bases from V and 2 bases from J, with 15 bases between. Germline CDR1 MDHEN, CDR2 SYDVKM. This chain's CDR3 is CAAAGVNTNEKLFF. Here the CDR3 DNA reads TGTGCCGCGGCAGGGGTGAACACTAATGAAAAACTGTTTTTT.

The V call is TRBV12-3 or TRBV12-4, the J call TRBJ1-1, with TRBD1 matching over 9 bases. Trimming cost V 8 bases and J 0 bases; bases outside gene matches: 1. This CDR3 comprises 13 residues. The CDR3 region has the DNA TGTGCCAGCGGGGACAGGGTGAACACTGAAGCTTTCTTT. Amino acids: CASGDRVNTEAFF.

This chain uses TRBV28 with TRBJ2-1; TRBD2 aligns across 10 bases. Per germline, CDR1 MDHEN and CDR2 SYDVKM. The CDR3 has 15 amino acids. Trimming at V came to 2 bases and at J to 7 bases, leaving 5 bases not matched to a gene. The CDR3 protein is CASSLRTSGKNEQFF. CDR3 DNA sequence: TGTGCCAGCAGTTTAAGGACTAGCGGAAAAAATGAGCAGTTCTTC.

This chain links TRBV5-1 with TRBJ1-2; unclear D gene. V shed 6 bases and J shed 4 bases, with 25 bases lying between them. The CDR3 has 17 residues. Germline CDR1 is SGHRS and CDR2 is YFSETQ. CDR3 in amino acids: CASTSGVGYVPLYGYTF. The CDR3 DNA reads TGCGCCAGCACCTCGGGTGTGGGTTACGTCCCCCTCTATGGCTACACCTTC.

The chain has TRBV30 and TRBJ1-4, with 7 bases fitting TRBD1. From germline, CDR1 is GTSNPN and CDR2 SVGIG (reference sequence). Trimming removed 3 bases from V and 5 bases from J; junction bases left unmatched: 9. The CDR3 runs to 15 residues. In DNA form, the CDR3 reads TGTGCCTGGAGCCTGGGGACAGTGGCGAATGAAAAACTGTTTTTT. This codes for CAWSLGTVANEKLFF.

This clone was seen a single time. The chain carries TRBV19 and TRBJ2-1; 10 bases are shared with TRBD2. The CDR3 loop spans 14 amino acids. V was pared by 9 bases and J by 4 bases, with 6 bases of the junction left unmatched. From germline, CDR1 is LNHDA and CDR2 SQIVND (reference sequence). The CDR3 protein is CASQGLAEYNEQFF. CDR3 bases: TGTGCCAGCCAAGGACTAGCGGAATACAATGAGCAGTTCTTC.

The chain has TRBV3-1 (or the pseudogene TRBV3-2) and TRBJ2-3; 14 nucleotides line up with TRBD2. This CDR3 region has 17 residues. The ends lost 1 base at V and 4 bases at J; junction bases unmatched: 4. Germline lookup yields CDR1 LGHDT and CDR2 YNNKEL (reference sequence). The CDR3 DNA reads as TGTGCCAGCAGCCAAGGTCGACTAGCGGGAGGGTCAGATACGCAGTATTTT. Residues: CASSQGRLAGGSDTQYF.

A note on this clone: The same CDR3 also results from other DNA sequences found in this sample. The J gene is TRBJ1-1, the V gene TRBV7-9; D is possibly TRBD1 (6 bases). V lost 5 bases and J lost 0, with 10 bases in between. CDR3 length: 14 amino acids. From germline, CDR1 is SEHNR and CDR2 FQNEAQ (reference sequence). CDR3 sequence (DNA): TGTGCCAGCAGCCTGACAGGCATGAACACTGAAGCTTTCTTT. Amino acids: CASSLTGMNTEAFF.

This clone was counted once. The chain employs TRBV6-4 and TRBJ1-6; 7 nucleotides match TRBD1. CDR3 length: 14 residues. From germline, CDR1 is MRHNA and CDR2 SNTAGT. After removal of 3 bases from V and 7 bases from J, the junction contained 3 bases not matched to a gene. CDR3 in amino acids: CASSEGTANSPLHF. CDR3 sequence (DNA): TGTGCCAGCAGTGAAGGGACAGCCAATTCACCCCTCCACTTT.

The chain is built from TRBV19 and TRBJ1-5; 8 nucleotides line up with TRBD1. Germline V gives CDR1 LNHDA, CDR2 SQIVND (reference sequence). Trimming removed 3 bases from V and 4 bases from J; junction bases left unmatched: 8. The CDR3 is made up of 16 amino acids. The DNA for the CDR3 is TGTGCCAGTAGTATTTTGCGGCAGGGGGCGAATCAGCCCCAGCATTTT. Its protein is CASSILRQGANQPQHF.

V and J are TRBV23-1 and TRBJ1-4, with 10 nucleotides matching TRBD1. TRBV23-1 is an open reading frame, and its role is uncertain. There are 15 residues in the CDR3. Trimming took 4 bases from V and 8 from J; bases not matched to a gene: 7. Here the CDR3 DNA reads TGCGCCAGCAGTCGGGGGACAGGGGTTAGCGAAAAACTGTTTTTT. Protein product: CASSRGTGVSEKLFF.

The chain recombines TRBV12-3 or TRBV12-4 with TRBJ2-2, with D unresolved. V lost 7 bases to trimming and J lost 3 bases, with 6 bases between them. The length of the CDR3 is 12 residues. The CDR3 loop reads CASTIDTGELFF. DNA for the CDR3: TGTGCCAGCACTATAGACACCGGGGAGCTGTTTTTT.

This sequence joins TRBV6-6 and TRBJ1-3, with 12 bases lining up with TRBD1. Germline CDR1 reads MNHNY; CDR2 reads SVGAGI (reference sequence). The CDR3 runs 16 residues. The V gene end was trimmed by 8 bases and the J gene end by 0 bases; junction bases not matched to a gene: 5. The DNA of the CDR3 is TGTGCCAGCCGGGACAGGGGGCTGAGCTCTGGAAACACCATATATTTT. Its translation: CASRDRGLSSGNTIYF.

DNA for the CDR3: TGCGCCAGCCCGAACAGGGCCCGGAGGAAGAACACTGAAGCTTTCTTT. It specifies CASPNRARRKNTEAFF. V usage is TRBV5-1 and J usage is TRBJ1-1, with D possibly TRBD1 on 6 matching bases. Germline lookup yields CDR1 SGHRS and CDR2 YFSETQ. The CDR3 totals 16 residues. V lost 7 bases, J lost 1 base, and 20 bases lay in between.

This chain links TRBV30 with TRBJ1-5; D is ambiguous. The CDR3 totals 14 residues. V gave up 5 bases and J gave up 0 bases, with 11 bases separating them. Germline assignment: CDR1 GTSNPN and CDR2 SVGIG (reference sequence). Here the CDR3 DNA reads TGTGCCTGGTCGGAGGTGGTTAGCAATCAGCCCCAGCATTTT. Translated: CAWSEVVSNQPQHF.

V usage is TRBV5-1 and J usage is TRBJ1-1; D gene ambiguous. The CDR3 is 14 residues long. The V end lost 3 bases, the J end lost 5 bases, and 14 bases lay between the germline ends. The germline CDR1 and CDR2 sequences are SGHRS and YFSETQ. The CDR3, as DNA: TGCGCCAGCAGCTCGGGTCCAGGAGGGACTGAAGCTTTCTTT. It is translated as CASSSGPGGTEAFF.

V usage is TRBV4-1 and J usage is TRBJ1-5; 9 bases fit TRBD1. With 3 bases clipped from V and 6 bases from J, the junction kept 3 bases outside the gene matches. This CDR3 contains 14 residues. The germline V gene encodes CDR1 MGHRA and CDR2 YSYEKL. The CDR3 loop reads CASSHPGQGQPQHF. The CDR3 bases are TGCGCCAGCAGCCACCCGGGACAGGGTCAGCCCCAGCATTTT.

This clone appeared once. The junction and the germline gene differ at one end; a read error may be behind it. This chain links TRBV7-9 with TRBJ1-2; tentative D call: TRBD1 (5 bases). This CDR3 contains 11 residues. Germline CDR1 reads SEHNR; CDR2 reads FQNEAQ (reference sequence). CDR3 sequence (DNA): TGTGCCAGCAGCGCACAGGAGCTTCGCGCCTTC. Its protein product is CASSAQELRAF.